This is a list of T cell receptor beta chains from one sample in a study of cytomegalovirus exposure and HLA in healthy donors. The method was immunoSEQ multiplex PCR; TCRdb's version includes in-frame clones alone and lacks a portion of them. The table lists 110,000 or so clones, roughly 15% of them singletons. The sequenced sample consisted of PBMCs. Source of these receptors: a female donor in good health and CMV-seronegative. Each CDR3 is given with its conserved first and last residue. The D gene is left open where the match is weak. Rows may omit the clone size; those that give it use once, few, many or a size class.

d_call	v_call	j_call	clone_size	cdr3_aa	cdr3_nt
-	TRBV5-4	TRBJ2-3	-	CASSPVAEDTQYF	TGTGCCAGCAGCCCCGTAGCCGAAGATACGCAGTATTTT
TRBD2	TRBV6-4	TRBJ2-3	few	CASSRTSGSTDTQYF	TGTGCCAGCAGCCGGACTAGCGGGAGCACAGATACGCAGTATTTT
TRBD1	TRBV6-1	TRBJ1-2	few	CASSTRDRVLGYTF	TGTGCCAGCTCAACCCGAGACAGGGTGCTTGGCTACACCTTC
-	TRBV5-6	TRBJ2-5	-	CASSRGQQETQYF	TGTGCCAGCAGTCGCGGACAGCAAGAGACCCAGTACTTC
TRBD1	TRBV5-1	TRBJ1-1	-	CASSGTGRNTEAFF	TGCGCCAGCAGTGGGACAGGGAGGAACACTGAAGCTTTCTTT
-	TRBV19	TRBJ2-3	-	CASTPTYRQAADTQYF	TGTGCCAGTACCCCCACGTACAGACAGGCCGCAGATACGCAGTATTTT
-	TRBV10-2	TRBJ1-2	-	CASSESGGTYGYTF	TGCGCCAGCAGTGAGTCGGGGGGAACATATGGCTACACCTTC
-	TRBV7-9	TRBJ2-2	-	CASTYLGTTGELFF	TGTGCCAGCACCTATTTGGGCACCACCGGGGAGCTGTTTTTT
-	TRBV7-2	TRBJ1-1	-	CASSPTVGTTEAFF	TGTGCCAGCAGCCCCACCGTGGGCACCACTGAAGCTTTCTTT
TRBD2	TRBV25-1	TRBJ2-7	few	CASRAGVSGYEQYF	TGTGCCAGCAGAGCGGGGGTTTCTGGCTACGAGCAGTACTTC
-	TRBV4-3	TRBJ1-1	few	CASSQESGFTEAFF	TGCGCCAGCAGCCAAGAGTCAGGGTTCACTGAAGCTTTCTTT
TRBD1	TRBV7-2	TRBJ2-2	-	CASSLGDRAWYSGELFF	TGTGCCAGCAGCTTAGGGGACAGGGCATGGTATTCCGGGGAGCTGTTTTTT
TRBD1	TRBV7-8	TRBJ2-1	-	CASSVRGQHYEQFF	TGTGCCAGCAGCGTGAGGGGACAGCACTATGAGCAGTTCTTC
TRBD2	TRBV7-9	TRBJ2-1	few	CASRPGLATNNEQFF	TGTGCCAGCAGACCGGGACTAGCGACTAACAATGAGCAGTTCTTC